Below, 30 T cell receptor beta chains from the same sample are listed, as sequenced in a study of low-dose radiotherapy and immunotherapy resistance in tumors (dated by TCRdb to between 2021 and 2023). The sample's time point label is to be understood as: after trial treatment. What this sample's treatment or condition label stands for: LDRT plus nivolumab, ipilimumab, low-dose cyclophosphamide and aspirin (RACIN trial). Instrument on record: Illumina HiSeq 2500. To make first-strand cDNA, Superscript III was used along with a set of TRAV- and TRBV-specific primers so that both the TCRalpha and TCRbeta chains were covered. TCRs were amplified with Phusion for roughly 20 PCR cycles, with a constant-region primer paired with the adapter attached to the V primers. TCRdb handled the public reads itself, with Q25 trimming in fastp and clone calling in MiXCR, and kept productive beta chains. Records with the same CDR3 protein are collapsed into one entry carrying the most frequent genes and DNA. The sample data list 95,000 to 100,000 distinct CDR3 sequences, and less than 25% of these were observed just once. The ten biggest clones cover roughly 4.3% of the sample.

The material was PBMCs, obtained after low-dose radiotherapy plus immunotherapy. These receptors were obtained from a male donor with prostate cancer.

Ten or more counts support this clonotype. The J gene is TRBJ2-3, the V gene TRBV29-1; D gene unclear. The germline V gene has CDR1 SQVTM and CDR2 ANQGSEA. The CDR3 length is 12 residues. Trimming removed 7 bases at V and 6 bases at J, with 14 bases between. This CDR3 is CSGGTFTDTQYF. The CDR3 nucleotides are TGCAGCGGGGGTACCTTTACGGATACGCAGTATTTT.

This clonotype occurred many times. The chain employs TRBV5-1 and TRBJ1-5; D is ambiguous. Germline V gene sequence: CDR1 SGHRS, CDR2 YFSETQ. This CDR3 comprises 16 residues. V shed 0 bases and J shed 7 bases, with 17 bases lying between them. The CDR3 coding sequence is TGCGCCAGCAGCTTGGGAGGCCCCACGGGCGGGCAGCCCCAGCATTTT. Translation: CASSLGGPTGGQPQHF.

Turning to this clonotype: This may stem from a read error, because a much larger clone lies one nucleotide away. J is TRBJ1-1 and V is TRBV4-1, with D perhaps matching TRBD1 (6 bases). Germline V gene sequence: CDR1 MGHRA, CDR2 YSYEKL. This CDR3 has 15 amino acids. Here the CDR3 reads CAISLPGTPNTEAFF. The CDR3 coding sequence is TGCGCCATCAGCCTCCCCGGGACACCGAACACTGAAGCTTTCTTT.

This clonotype was picked up many times. Written as DNA, the CDR3 is TGTGCTAGTGGTAGCGGGGGGACAGATACGCAGTATTTT. It translates to CASGSGGTDTQYF. J is TRBJ2-3 and V is TRBV12-5; 9 nucleotides line up with TRBD2. Unmatched junction bases numbered 0, after V lost 5 bases and J lost 3 bases. In germline, CDR1 is LGHNT, CDR2 FRNRAP. The CDR3 has 13 amino acids.

This clonotype was seen many times. The V call is TRBV5-6, the J call TRBJ2-1, with D uncertain. Trimming removed 0 bases at V and 9 bases at J, with 10 bases between. Germline CDR1 and CDR2: SGHDT and YYEEEE. The CDR3 has 13 residues. The CDR3 is CASSLAPTTEQFF. For the CDR3, the DNA is TGTGCCAGCAGCTTGGCCCCTACTACTGAGCAGTTCTTC.

This clonotype came up many times. CDR3 nucleotide sequence: TGTGCCACCAAAAGGAATGGGTCTCCCGGGGAGCTGTTTTTT. This gives the protein CATKRNGSPGELFF. The chain joins TRBV12-3 or TRBV12-4 to TRBJ2-2; D gene ambiguous. With 10 bases removed from V and 6 bases from J, the gap between germline ends came to 18 bases. The CDR3 covers 14 residues.

This clonotype was seen repeatedly, ten times or more. This sequence joins TRBV7-3 and TRBJ2-2, with a weak D call TRBD1 (8 bases). In germline, CDR1 is SGHTA, CDR2 FQGTGA. V lost 0 bases, J lost 2 bases, and 19 bases lay in between. This CDR3 is 19 amino acids long. The CDR3: CASSLTLSGGQANTGELFF. CDR3 bases: TGTGCCAGCAGCTTAACTCTATCGGGGGGACAGGCCAACACCGGGGAGCTGTTTTTT.

This clonotype was observed at least ten times. This chain joins TRBV15 and TRBJ2-7; D possibly matches TRBD1 or TRBD2 (6 bases each). The germline V gene encodes CDR1 LNHNV and CDR2 YYDKDF (reference sequence). The CDR3 contains 14 residues. V was shortened by 0 bases and J by 8 bases, with 14 bases between the two germline ends. CDR3 nucleotides: TGTGCCACCAGCAGAGACCAGGGGACTGTCAAGCAGTACTTC. Translation: CATSRDQGTVKQYF.

This clonotype was observed many times. The V and J genes are TRBV15 and TRBJ2-1; D possibly corresponds to TRBD1 (5 bases). The CDR3 extends over 12 amino acids. Germline CDR1 reads LNHNV; CDR2 reads YYDKDF (reference sequence). Trimming pared 7 bases from V and 5 bases from J, leaving 9 bases between. The CDR3 DNA reads as TGTGCCACCACGACAGAGCACAATGAGCAGTTCTTC. Translated: CATTTEHNEQFF.

The sample holds one count of this clonotype. The likely explanation is a read error, given a far larger clone one base away. The chain links TRBV6-8 to TRBJ1-2; 8 nucleotides match TRBD1. The CDR3 covers 13 residues. Germline V gives CDR1 MNHGY, CDR2 SAAAGT. The CDR3 DNA reads as TGTGTCAGCAGCGAACAGGGGGGAAATGGCTACACCTTC. This translates into CVSSEQGGNGYTF.

This clonotype was picked up many times. This chain links TRBV12-3 or TRBV12-4 with TRBJ2-7, with a tentative D call TRBD2 (6 bases). Trimming took off 3 bases at V and 5 bases at J, with 20 bases between the two ends. This CDR3 is 16 amino acids long. This chain's CDR3 is CASSFAPPGRSDEQYF. The CDR3 nucleotides are TGTGCCAGCAGTTTCGCTCCCCCCGGGAGATCCGACGAGCAGTACTTC.

The chain couples TRBV12-3 or TRBV12-4 to TRBJ2-3, with D unresolved. The germline V and J ends were trimmed by 6 bases and 6 bases, with 10 bases remaining between them. The CDR3 contains 12 residues. The DNA for the CDR3 is TGTGCCAGCAGACCAAAAAGGGATACGCAGTATTTT. This gives the protein CASRPKRDTQYF.

This clonotype was found many times. The chain couples TRBV2 to TRBJ2-3; 8 positions agree with TRBD1. Germline V gives CDR1 SNHLY, CDR2 FYNNEI. The CDR3 totals 16 residues. V was clipped by 3 bases and J by 9 bases; unmatched bases: 14. The CDR3 nucleotides are TGTGCCAGCAGTGAGGACAGGGCCCGACCTAGGCGGACGCAGTATTTT. Translated, it gives CASSEDRARPRRTQYF.

In its sample, this clonotype was seen many times. The chain couples TRBV20-1 to TRBJ2-3; 8 nucleotides agree with TRBD1. This CDR3 contains 15 residues. Trimming cost V 2 bases and J 2 bases; bases outside gene matches: 6. The germline gives CDR1 DFQATT, CDR2 SNEGSKA (reference sequence). The chain's CDR3 is CSARKVTGATDTQYF. The CDR3 DNA is TGCAGTGCTAGAAAGGTGACAGGGGCCACAGATACGCAGTATTTT.

This clonotype has only a few counts. The chain recombines TRBV7-8 with TRBJ1-1; 10 bases match TRBD1. The CDR3 runs 13 residues. After removal of 5 bases from V and 4 bases from J, the junction contained 1 base not matched to a gene. CDR1 SGHVS and CDR2 FQNEAQ come from the germline V gene. Here the CDR3 DNA reads TGTGCCAGCAGCGGGACAGGGGCCACTGAAGCTTTCTTT. It specifies CASSGTGATEAFF.

This chain uses TRBV1 with TRBJ2-6. TRBV1 is a known pseudogene. This CDR3 has 16 residues. The CDR3 here is CASSQVGWWGANVLTF. The CDR3 DNA sequence: TGCGCCAGCAGCCAAGTAGGTTGGTGGGGGGCCAACGTCCTGACTTTC.

Regarding this clonotype: This likely came from a read error, as a far larger clone is one base away. This chain connects TRBV7-8 to TRBJ1-1, with D unresolved. The CDR3 consists of 13 residues. CDR1 SGHVS and CDR2 FQNEAQ come from the germline V gene. The CDR3, as DNA: TGTGCCGGCAGCTTCTCACAAAACACTGAAGCTTTCTTT. It is translated as CAGSFSQNTEAFF.

This clonotype appeared many times. CDR3 in amino acids: CASSLGGARNEQFF. In nucleotides, the CDR3 is TGTGCCAGCAGCTTAGGGGGGGCCAGGAATGAGCAGTTCTTC. The chain couples TRBV7-2 to TRBJ2-1; D assignment may be TRBD1 or TRBD2 (6 bases each). With 1 base removed from V and 7 bases from J, the gap between germline ends came to 11 bases. The CDR3 totals 14 residues. Germline CDR1 reads SGHTA; CDR2 reads FQGNSA.

In the case of this clonotype: A far larger clone is just one base off, so this is likely a read error. V gene TRBV10-3 combines with J gene TRBJ1-6; tentative D call: TRBD1 (6 bases). The germline V gene has CDR1 ENHRY and CDR2 SYGVKD. CDR3 size: 15 residues. V was trimmed by 6 bases and J by 10 bases, leaving 19 bases between them. The CDR3 nucleotides are TGTGCCATCAGACCGACGGGGGGCGCGCACTCACCCCTCCACTTT. Residues: CAIRPTGGAHSPLHF.

This clonotype was recorded many times. In DNA form, the CDR3 reads TGTGCCAGCAGTGAAGCTGGAGGAGGCTACTATGGCTACACCTTC. Translation gives CASSEAGGGYYGYTF. J is TRBJ1-2 and V is TRBV2; no clear D gene. Trimming removed 0 bases from V and 3 bases from J, with 11 bases in between. The germline V gene has CDR1 SNHLY and CDR2 FYNNEI. The length of the CDR3 is 15 residues.

The V and J genes are TRBV12-5 and TRBJ1-1; TRBD1 might be the D (6 bases). Germline V gene lookup returns CDR1 LGHNT and CDR2 FRNRAP. Trimming pared 1 base from V and 5 bases from J, leaving 20 bases between. The CDR3 covers 17 residues. CDR3 DNA sequence: TGTGCTAGTGGTTTGGCCATCGCGTCTGGAGGGGGAACTGAAGCTTTCTTT. Translated: CASGLAIASGGGTEAFF.

This clonotype was seen many times. V usage is TRBV7-9 and J usage is TRBJ2-7; tentatively, D is TRBD1 (6 bases). The CDR3 is made up of 17 amino acids. Germline V gene sequence: CDR1 SEHNR, CDR2 FQNEAQ (reference sequence). V was clipped by 7 bases and J by 3 bases, with 25 bases between them. CDR3 residues: CASIPLAPGQTNYEQYF. CDR3 bases: TGTGCCAGCATCCCCCTGGCCCCGGGACAAACAAACTACGAGCAGTACTTC.

This clonotype was counted at least ten times. The chain joins TRBV19 to TRBJ1-1; tentative D call: TRBD1 (6 bases). V was clipped by 3 bases and J by 3 bases, with 8 bases between them. The CDR3 spans 13 residues. Germline V gene lookup returns CDR1 LNHDA and CDR2 SQIVND (reference sequence). The CDR3 loop is CASSMRGYTEAFF. CDR3 nucleotide sequence: TGTGCCAGTAGTATGAGGGGGTACACTGAAGCTTTCTTT.

This clonotype was observed at least ten times. The gene calls are TRBV5-1 and TRBJ2-1, with 13 bases fitting TRBD2. With 6 bases clipped from V and 7 bases from J, the junction kept 7 bases outside the gene matches. Germline assignment: CDR1 SGHRS and CDR2 YFSETQ. The CDR3 sequence is 15 residues long. This CDR3 is CASTELAGGLNEQFF. In DNA, the CDR3 is TGCGCCAGCACCGAACTAGCGGGGGGGCTGAATGAGCAGTTCTTC.

In this sample, this clonotype turned up many times. The chain is built from TRBV14 and TRBJ1-1; D is unresolved. V gave up 4 bases and J gave up 2 bases, with 8 bases separating them. The CDR3 is 13 residues long. Germline V CDR1 and CDR2: SGHDN, FVKESK. The CDR3 DNA reads as TGTGCCAGCAGCCGGGCGGGCAACACTGAAGCTTTCTTT. As protein: CASSRAGNTEAFF. The full variable domain, with the rest looked up from reference TRBV14 and TRBJ1-1, is EAGVTQFPSHSVIEKGQTVTLRCDPISGHDNLYWYRRVMGKEIKFLLHFVKESKQDESGMPNNRFLAERTGGTYSTLKVQPAELEDSGVYFCASSRAGNTEAFFGQGTRLTVV.

This chain links TRBV6-6 with TRBJ1-4; D remains unclear. V lost 2 bases, J lost 0 bases, and 10 bases lay in between. Germline loops: CDR1 MNHNY, CDR2 SVGAGI (reference sequence). The CDR3 is made up of 16 amino acids. The CDR3 DNA sequence: TGTGCCAGCAGTTACGGTACGGGGACAACTAATGAAAAACTGTTTTTT. It codes for CASSYGTGTTNEKLFF.

This clonotype showed up many times. This sequence joins TRBV3-1 and TRBJ2-5; maybe TRBD2 (7 bases). Germline loops: CDR1 LGHDT, CDR2 YNNKEL (reference sequence). The CDR3 has 16 amino acids. The V end lost 1 base, the J end lost 5 bases, and 17 bases lay between the germline ends. CDR3 in DNA: TGTGCCAGCAGCCAAGGGGGTACGGGGGGCGGGGAGACCCAGTACTTC. This gives the protein CASSQGGTGGGETQYF.

On this clonotype: This may arise from a read error, as a much more abundant clone is one base away. This CDR3 is missing its conserved last phenylalanine or tryptophan, likely due to a read error. J is TRBJ2-1 and V is TRBV25-1, with D maybe TRBD2 (5 bases). V was clipped by 4 bases and J by 1 base, with 8 bases between them. CDR1 is MGHDK and CDR2 is SYGVNS in the germline V gene. The CDR3 is 14 residues long. CDR3 in amino acids: CASSGRASYNEQFL. The CDR3 nucleotides are TGTGCCAGCAGTGGGCGGGCGTCCTACAATGAGCAGTTCTTA.

There are many counts of this clonotype. V is TRBV3-1 and J is TRBJ1-2; 7 bases fit TRBD1. The germline gives CDR1 LGHDT, CDR2 YNNKEL (reference sequence). Unmatched junction bases numbered 5, after V lost 1 base and J lost 3 bases. This CDR3 comprises 15 residues. The CDR3 DNA follows: TGTGCCAGCAGCCAAGGGGGGACAGACTACTATGGCTACACCTTC. This sequence encodes CASSQGGTDYYGYTF.

Ten or more counts support this clonotype. This chain uses TRBV6-1 with TRBJ1-4; 7 nucleotides line up with TRBD1. Germline V gene lookup returns CDR1 MNHNS and CDR2 SASEGT. The CDR3 has 17 residues. V lost 5 bases and J lost 2; bases outside the gene matches: 11. DNA of the CDR3: TGTGCCAGCAGTACCGAAGAGACAGGGAAGACTAATGAAAAACTGTTTTTT. It codes for CASSTEETGKTNEKLFF.